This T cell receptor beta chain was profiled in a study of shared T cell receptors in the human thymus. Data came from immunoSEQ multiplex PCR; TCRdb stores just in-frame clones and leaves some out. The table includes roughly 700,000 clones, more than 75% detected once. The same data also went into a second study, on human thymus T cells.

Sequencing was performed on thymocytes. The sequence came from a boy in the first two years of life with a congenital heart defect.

The DNA for the CDR3 is TGTGCCAGCAGCGCAGGGGTAGCGGGAACCTACGAGCAGTACTTC. Protein product: CASSAGVAGTYEQYF. The chain carries TRBV7-9 and TRBJ2-7, with 8 bases identical to TRBD2. The trim removed 5 bases at V and 2 bases at J, leaving 8 bases unmatched. Germline V gene data show CDR1 as SEHNR and CDR2 as FQNEAQ (reference sequence). The CDR3 length is 15 residues.